Here is one T cell receptor (beta chain) with its context. This receptor's antigen is unknown. Within one base of it there is no much larger clone, and no base qualities were kept. This specimen belongs to a study of T-cell reconstitution after alpha-beta-depleted transplantation in children (dated by TCRdb to about 2016). Looking at the study overall: T-cell immune reconstitution after TCRalphabeta/CD19-depleted allogeneic hematopoietic cell transplantation in children was quantitatively tracked in the study by means of TCR repertoire profiling. The paper's findings and limits, for the study overall: The apparently early alphabetaT-cell count recovery about two months after transplant was reportedly dependent on only several hundred rapidly expanded clones derived from non-depleted graft cells. In some patients, the high TCRbeta diversity seen at day 60 was put down to recipient T cells and intrathymic progenitors that had survived conditioning. Over subsequent months, a decline in hyperexpanded clone frequencies was noted, and after one year, T-cell counts and TCRbeta diversity were mostly ascribed to newly produced T cells.

The sample's treatment or condition label, decoded: allogeneic hematopoietic cell transplantation with graft depleted of TCRalphabeta T cells and CD19 B cells. TCRalphabeta/CD19-depleted allogeneic hematopoietic cell grafts were given to the transplant recipients, all of whom were children. Libraries were built with PCR. These reads were obtained on an Illumina HiSeq 2500. TCR libraries were prepared with molecular barcoding, using unique molecular identifiers to normalize TCRbeta repertoire quantification. TCRdb's own reprocessing of the public reads used fastp at Q25 and MiXCR and kept productive beta chains. Entries that share a CDR3 protein sequence are merged under the most common genes and DNA. Within this sample are just over 950,000 distinct CDR3 sequences, with about 29% of them counted one time only. The ten most abundant clones make up roughly 30% of the sample. Unmatched junction bases come to 10, with V trimmed by 3 bases and J by 5 bases. Inclusive of the bounding cysteine and phenylalanine, the CDR3 is 17 residues long. Of the read, only the CDR3 DNA is kept; its 51 bases are in frame from base 1. The germline V gene (reference sequence) sets CDR1 to SEHNR and CDR2 to FQNEAQ.

The rearrangement combines TRBV7-9 with TRBJ2-5, with 12 middle bases fitting TRBD1. The TCR was taken from a boy in the first two years of life who had a stem cell transplant for SCID, so the T cells may come from the graft donor. This sample comprised PBMCs, mostly from graft donor cells, obtained 360 days after TCRalphabeta/CD19-depleted stem cell transplant. CDR3 sequence: CASSFWDRGPEGETQYF. The DNA sequence follows: TGTGCCAGCAGCTTTTGGGACAGGGGGCCCGAAGGGGAGACCCAGTACTTC. Extended through the reference TRBV7-9 and TRBJ2-5 proteins, this CDR3 yields the full variable domain: DTGVSQNPRHKITKRGQNVTFRCDPISEHNRLYWYRQTLGQGPEFLTYFQNEAQLEKSRLLSDRFSAERPKGSFSTLEIQRTEQGDSAMYLCASSFWDRGPEGETQYFGPGTRLLVL.